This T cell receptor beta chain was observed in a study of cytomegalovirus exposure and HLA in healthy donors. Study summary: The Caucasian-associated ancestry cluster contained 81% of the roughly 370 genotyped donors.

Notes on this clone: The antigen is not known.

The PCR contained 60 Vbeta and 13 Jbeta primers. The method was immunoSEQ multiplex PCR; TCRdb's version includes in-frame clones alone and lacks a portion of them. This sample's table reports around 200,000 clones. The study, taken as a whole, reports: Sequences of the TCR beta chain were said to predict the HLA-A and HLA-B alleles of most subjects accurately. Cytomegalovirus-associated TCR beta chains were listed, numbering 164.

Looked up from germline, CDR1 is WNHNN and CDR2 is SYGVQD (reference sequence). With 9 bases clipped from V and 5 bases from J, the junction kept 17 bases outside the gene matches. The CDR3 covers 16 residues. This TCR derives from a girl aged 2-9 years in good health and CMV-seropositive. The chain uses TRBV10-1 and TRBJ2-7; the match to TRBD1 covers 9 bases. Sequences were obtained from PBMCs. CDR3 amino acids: CARPSKGQGLCNEQYF. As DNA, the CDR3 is TGCGCCAGACCGAGTAAGGGACAGGGCTTATGCAACGAGCAGTACTTC.